Below, one T cell receptor (beta chain) is given with its context. The antigen this receptor binds is unknown. No qualities accompany the bases; no much larger clone lies one base away. This sample is drawn from a study of memory CD4+ T cells and cytomegalovirus serostatus (dated by TCRdb to between 2019 and 2020). Looking at the study overall: A total of roughly 35 healthy Belgian adults, of whom 9 were CMV seropositive and 24 were CMV seronegative, were included in the cohort. To replicate a published TCR-based CMV serostatus classifier, the study sequenced CD4+ memory TCRbeta repertoires from a Belgian cohort whose cytomegalovirus serostatus was known.

The Quick-DNA Microprep Kit was used to extract genomic DNA from the sorted cells. Amplification of TCRbeta DNA was done with the immunoSEQ hsTCRbeta kit, following the protocol from the manufacturer. TCRbeta libraries were sequenced on an Illumina MiSeq instrument. The authors' pipeline ran thus. Once out-of-frame sequences had been removed, a few million distinct TCRbeta sequences were left, which works out to an average of roughly 64,000 per individual. Two values were used to score each individual: the count of roughly 180 previously reported CMV-associated TCRbeta sequences and the total count of productive distinct TCRbeta sequences. A beta-binomial model was reimplemented in Python, and scikit-learn random forests with default parameters were trained on US cohort data. Classifier performance on the Belgian cohort was reported as the median AUC with percentile confidence intervals calculated over 10,000 bootstrap iterations. Held by TCRdb, this immuneACCESS table contains in-frame sequences only and omits some clones. Under half of the omission traces to an unresolved V gene where checked; the cause of the rest is unknown. D and trimming come from the DNA, and the V and J calls and clone size come from that table. Here the sample has 60,000 or so clones; 82% occur a single time. About 0.5% of the sample lies in the top ten.

Results the study describes overall, beyond this receptor: Only CD4+CD45RO+ memory cells were sequenced, in contrast to the original study, which included naive and memory CD4+ and CD8+ populations. Among the 150 to 200 previously reported CMV-associated TCRbeta sequences, 60 to 85 showed up in the CD4+ memory repertoires, with each one found in between one and five individuals. For predicting CMV serostatus, the median bootstrapped AUC was approximately 0.95 using the original framework and less than 0.93 using a US-trained random forest. On the Belgian cohort, the classifier based on the original framework reached a median bootstrapped AUC of nearly 0.96, with a 95% CI of 0.76-1.00. Results were interpreted as suggesting that the CMV-associated TCR signature is largely present in the CD4+ memory repertoire.

The CDR3 runs 13 amino acids, cysteine and phenylalanine included. Only the CDR3 DNA is retained, 39 bases long and in frame from the first base. V loses 3 bases of germline sequence and J loses 2 bases, and the interval between the two ends is 7 bases. Looking up the germline V gene (reference sequence) yields CDR1 LNHDA and CDR2 SQIVND. A FACSAria II was used to sort memory CD4+ T cells, defined as single viable CD3+CD4+CD8-CD45RO+ cells. CMV serostatus was determined using a Roche Elecsys assay that detects serum IgG against CMV pp150, pp28, p38 and p52. Following thawing, total CD4+ T cells were enriched through positive selection using CD4 magnetic microbeads. Samples originated from another study that specifically interrogated the CD4+ T cell memory repertoire. Peripheral blood mononuclear cells were isolated and cryopreserved following standard operating procedures; serum was stored at -80 °C. CD3-PerCP (BW264/56), CD4-APC (RPA-T4), CD45RO-PE (UCHT1) and CD8-Pacific Orange (3B5) antibodies were used for staining, and non-viable cells were excluded with Sytox blue.

The sample consisted of memory CD4+ T cells from blood. The V gene is TRBV19 and the J gene is TRBJ1-2, with the D gene not confidently named. The TCR sequence derives from an adult in good health and CMV-seronegative. Some clones in this sample may be carry-over from other donors' samples. DNA sequence: TGTGCCAGTAGTATGTGGATGAACTATGGCTACACCTTC. The encoded protein is CASSMWMNYGYTF.